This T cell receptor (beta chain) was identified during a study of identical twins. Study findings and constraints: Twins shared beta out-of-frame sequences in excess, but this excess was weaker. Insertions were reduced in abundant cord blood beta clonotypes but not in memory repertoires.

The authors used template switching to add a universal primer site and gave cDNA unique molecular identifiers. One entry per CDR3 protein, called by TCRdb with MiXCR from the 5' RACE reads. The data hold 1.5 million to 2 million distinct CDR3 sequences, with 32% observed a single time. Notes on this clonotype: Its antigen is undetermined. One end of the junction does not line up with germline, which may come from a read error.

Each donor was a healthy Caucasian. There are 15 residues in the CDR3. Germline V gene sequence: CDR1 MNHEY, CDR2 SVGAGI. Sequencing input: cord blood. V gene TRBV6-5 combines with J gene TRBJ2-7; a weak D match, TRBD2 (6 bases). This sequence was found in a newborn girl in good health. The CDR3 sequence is CASGYSGRSSYEQYF. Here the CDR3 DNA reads TGTGCCAGCGGTTACTCGGGGAGGAGCTCCTACGAGCAGTACTTC.